This T cell receptor beta chain was recovered during a study of cytomegalovirus exposure and HLA in healthy donors. Study-wide results and caveats: A later analysis linked a missense DCLRE1C variant to TCR beta V- and J-gene trimming.

Concerning this clone itself: Its matching antigen is unknown.

V shed 6 bases, J shed 3 bases, and the junction held 10 bases outside the gene matches. This CDR3 contains 15 residues. Germline V gene lookup returns CDR1 MNHEY and CDR2 SMNVEV (reference sequence). PCR employed 60 Vbeta and 13 Jbeta primers. TCRdb's copy holds only in-frame clones and misses some; the assay was immunoSEQ multiplex PCR. The sample contains fewer than 130,000 clones, about 80% of which appear only once. Participants comprised healthy donors of bone marrow. At sampling all donors were nominally healthy, likely with unrecorded immune exposures. Sequencing was performed on PBMCs. The source of this sequence is a woman aged 55-70 years in good health and CMV-seropositive. The V and J genes are TRBV27 and TRBJ2-7; 8 nucleotides line up with TRBD1. The CDR3 DNA reads as TGTGCCAGCAGCTACAGGGGGGCCTTCGACTACGAGCAGTACTTC. This translates into CASSYRGAFDYEQYF.